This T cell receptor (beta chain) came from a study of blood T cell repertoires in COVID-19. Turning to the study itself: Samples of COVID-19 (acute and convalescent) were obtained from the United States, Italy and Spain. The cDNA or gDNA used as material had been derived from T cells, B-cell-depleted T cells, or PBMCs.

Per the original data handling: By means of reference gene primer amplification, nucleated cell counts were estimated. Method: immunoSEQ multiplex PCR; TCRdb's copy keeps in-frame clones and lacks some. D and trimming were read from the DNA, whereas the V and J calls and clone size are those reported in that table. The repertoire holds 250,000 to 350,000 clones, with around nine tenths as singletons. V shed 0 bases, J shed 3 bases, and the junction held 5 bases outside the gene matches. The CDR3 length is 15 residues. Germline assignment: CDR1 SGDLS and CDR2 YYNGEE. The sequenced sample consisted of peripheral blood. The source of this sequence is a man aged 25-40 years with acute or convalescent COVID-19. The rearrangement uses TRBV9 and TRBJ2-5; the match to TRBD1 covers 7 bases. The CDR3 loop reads CASSVVGTEKETQYF. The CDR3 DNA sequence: TGTGCCAGCAGCGTAGTCGGGACAGAGAAAGAGACCCAGTACTTC. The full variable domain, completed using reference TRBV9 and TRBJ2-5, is DSGVTQTPKHLITATGQRVTLRCSPRSGDLSVYWYQQSLDQGLQFLIQYYNGEERAKGNILERFSAQQFPDLHSELNLSSLELGDSALYFCASSVVGTEKETQYFGPGTRLLVL.